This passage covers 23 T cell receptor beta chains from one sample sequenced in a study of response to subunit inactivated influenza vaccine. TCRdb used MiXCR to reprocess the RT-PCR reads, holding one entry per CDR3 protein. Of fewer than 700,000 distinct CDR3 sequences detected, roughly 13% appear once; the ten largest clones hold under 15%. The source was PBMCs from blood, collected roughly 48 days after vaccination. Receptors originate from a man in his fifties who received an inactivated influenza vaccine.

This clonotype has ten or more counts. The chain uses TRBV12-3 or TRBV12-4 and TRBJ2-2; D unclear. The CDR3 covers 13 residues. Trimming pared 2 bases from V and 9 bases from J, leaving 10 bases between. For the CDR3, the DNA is TGTGCCAGCAGTTTATCTTTCGTTCGGGAGCTGTTTTTT. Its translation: CASSLSFVRELFF.

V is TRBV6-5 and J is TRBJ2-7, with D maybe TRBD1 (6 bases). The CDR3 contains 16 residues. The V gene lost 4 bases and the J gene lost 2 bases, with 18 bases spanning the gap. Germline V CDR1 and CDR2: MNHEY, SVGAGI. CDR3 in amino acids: CASSFRDTHIPYEQYF. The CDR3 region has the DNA TGTGCCAGCAGTTTCCGGGACACCCATATTCCCTACGAGCAGTACTTC.

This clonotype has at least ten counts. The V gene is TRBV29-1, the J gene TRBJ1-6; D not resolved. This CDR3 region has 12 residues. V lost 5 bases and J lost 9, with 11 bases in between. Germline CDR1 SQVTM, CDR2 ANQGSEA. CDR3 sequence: CSVLSDGSPLHF. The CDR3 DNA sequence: TGCAGCGTTCTTTCCGACGGTTCACCCCTCCACTTT. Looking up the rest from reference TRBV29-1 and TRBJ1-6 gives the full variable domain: SAVISQKPSRDICQRGTSLTIQCQVDSQVTMMFWYRQQPGQSLTLIATANQGSEATYESGFVIDKFPISRPNLTFSTLTVSNMSPEDSSIYLCSVLSDGSPLHFGNGTRLTVT.

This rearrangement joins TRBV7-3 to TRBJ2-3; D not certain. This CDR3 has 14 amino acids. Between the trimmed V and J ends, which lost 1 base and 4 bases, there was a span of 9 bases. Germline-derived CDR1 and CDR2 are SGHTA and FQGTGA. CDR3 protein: CASSLIPDSDTQYF. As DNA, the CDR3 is TGTGCCAGCAGCTTAATCCCCGACTCAGATACGCAGTATTTT.

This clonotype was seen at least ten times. CDR3 region: CASSLGNSGNYEQYF. The CDR3 region has the DNA TGTGCCAGCAGCTTAGGGAATAGCGGGAACTACGAGCAGTACTTC. The V call is TRBV7-9, the J call TRBJ2-7; 8 bases fit TRBD2. Germline loops: CDR1 SEHNR, CDR2 FQNEAQ (reference sequence). The ends lost 1 base at V and 3 bases at J; junction bases unmatched: 5. CDR3 length: 15 residues.

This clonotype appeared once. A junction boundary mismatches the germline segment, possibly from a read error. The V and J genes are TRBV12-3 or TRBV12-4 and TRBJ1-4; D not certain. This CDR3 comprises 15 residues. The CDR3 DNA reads TGTGCCAGCAGTTTACTTGTAGGGCGTAATGCAAAACTGTTTTTT. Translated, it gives CASSLLVGRNAKLFF.

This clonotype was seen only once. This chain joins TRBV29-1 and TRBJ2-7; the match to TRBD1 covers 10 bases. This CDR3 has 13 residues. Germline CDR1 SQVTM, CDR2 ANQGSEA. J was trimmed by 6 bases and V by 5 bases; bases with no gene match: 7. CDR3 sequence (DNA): TGCAGCGTTCGAGGGACAGGGGCTCCCGAGCAGTACTTC. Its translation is CSVRGTGAPEQYF.

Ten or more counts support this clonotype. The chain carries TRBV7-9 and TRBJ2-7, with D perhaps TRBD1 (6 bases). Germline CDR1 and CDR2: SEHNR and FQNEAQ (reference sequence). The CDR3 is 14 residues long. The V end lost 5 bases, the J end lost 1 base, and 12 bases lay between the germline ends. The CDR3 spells CASSPLDRSYEQYF. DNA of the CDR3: TGTGCCAGCAGCCCACTGGACAGATCCTACGAGCAGTACTTC. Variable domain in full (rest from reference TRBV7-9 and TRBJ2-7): DTGVSQNPRHKITKRGQNVTFRCDPISEHNRLYWYRQTLGQGPEFLTYFQNEAQLEKSRLLSDRFSAERPKGSFSTLEIQRTEQGDSAMYLCASSPLDRSYEQYFGPGTRLTVT.

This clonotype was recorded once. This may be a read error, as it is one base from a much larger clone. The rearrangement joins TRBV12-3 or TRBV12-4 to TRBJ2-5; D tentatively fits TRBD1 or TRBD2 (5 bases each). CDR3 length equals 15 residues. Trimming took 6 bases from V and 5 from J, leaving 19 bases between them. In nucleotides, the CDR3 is TGTGCCAGCAGCCCTAGGGACGCCAGACTGGAGACCCAGTACTTC. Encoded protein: CASSPRDARLETQYF.

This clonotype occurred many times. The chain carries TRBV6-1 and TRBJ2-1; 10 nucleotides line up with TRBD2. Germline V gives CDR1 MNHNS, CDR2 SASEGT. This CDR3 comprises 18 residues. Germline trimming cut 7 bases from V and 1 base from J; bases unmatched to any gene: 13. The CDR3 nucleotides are TGTGCCAGCAAAAGTTTAGTAGCGGGAGGTGTTTCCTACAATGAGCAGTTCTTC. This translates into CASKSLVAGGVSYNEQFF.

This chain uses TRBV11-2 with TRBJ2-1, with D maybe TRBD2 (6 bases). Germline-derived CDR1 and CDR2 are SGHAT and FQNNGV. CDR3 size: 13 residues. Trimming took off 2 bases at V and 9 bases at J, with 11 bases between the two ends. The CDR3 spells CASSLRVGGEQFF. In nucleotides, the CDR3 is TGTGCCAGCAGCTTAAGGGTGGGGGGTGAGCAGTTCTTC.

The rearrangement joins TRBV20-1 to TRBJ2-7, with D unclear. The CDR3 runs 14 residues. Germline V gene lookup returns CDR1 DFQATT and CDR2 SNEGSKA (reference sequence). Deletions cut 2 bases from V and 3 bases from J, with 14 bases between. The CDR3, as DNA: TGCAGTGCTAGAAGGACCTTGGCGTTCTACGAGCAGTACTTC. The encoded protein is CSARRTLAFYEQYF.

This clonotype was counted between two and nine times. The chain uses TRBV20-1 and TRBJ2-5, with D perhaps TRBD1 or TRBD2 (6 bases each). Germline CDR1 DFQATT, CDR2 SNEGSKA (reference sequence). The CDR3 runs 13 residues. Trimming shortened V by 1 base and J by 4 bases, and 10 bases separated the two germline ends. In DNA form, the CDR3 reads TGCAGTGCTAGAGTCGGGGGCGGAGAGACCCAGTACTTC. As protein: CSARVGGGETQYF.

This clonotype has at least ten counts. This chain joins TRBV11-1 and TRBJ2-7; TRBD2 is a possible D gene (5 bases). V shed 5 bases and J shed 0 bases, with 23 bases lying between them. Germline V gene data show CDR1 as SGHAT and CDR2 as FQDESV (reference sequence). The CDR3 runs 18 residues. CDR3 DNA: TGTGCCAGCAGCCTTCTCCCCCTCGGACTCCCGAGCTCCTACGAGCAGTACTTC. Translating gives CASSLLPLGLPSSYEQYF.

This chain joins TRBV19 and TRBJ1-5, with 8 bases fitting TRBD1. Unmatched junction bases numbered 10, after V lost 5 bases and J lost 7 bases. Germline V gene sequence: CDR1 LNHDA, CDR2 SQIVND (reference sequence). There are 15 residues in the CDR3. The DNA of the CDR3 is TGTGCCAGTAGTGCTACGGACAGGGAGGAACAGCCCCAGCATTTT. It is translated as CASSATDREEQPQHF.

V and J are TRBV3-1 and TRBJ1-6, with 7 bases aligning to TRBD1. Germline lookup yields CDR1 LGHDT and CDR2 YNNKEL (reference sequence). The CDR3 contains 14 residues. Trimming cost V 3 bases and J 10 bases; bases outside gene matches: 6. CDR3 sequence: CASSQTGTVSPLHF. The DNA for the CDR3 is TGTGCCAGCAGCCAGACAGGGACGGTATCACCCCTCCACTTT.

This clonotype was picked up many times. The CDR3 region is CAWSVRRREQIKQFF. The CDR3, as DNA: TGTGCCTGGAGTGTACGCCGACGGGAGCAAATAAAGCAGTTCTTC. This chain joins TRBV30 and TRBJ2-1, with D possibly matching TRBD2 (6 bases). The CDR3 runs 15 residues. V dropped 0 bases and J dropped 11 bases, with 20 bases sitting between them. CDR1 and CDR2 (germline): GTSNPN, SVGIG (reference sequence). Full variable domain (outside the CDR3, taken from reference TRBV30 and TRBJ2-1): SQTIHQWPATLVQPVGSPLSLECTVEGTSNPNLYWYRQAAGRGLQLLFYSVGIGQISSEVPQNLSASRPQDRQFILSSKKLLLSDSGFYLCAWSVRRREQIKQFFGPGTRLTVL.

The CDR3 DNA follows: TGTGCCAGCAGTTTATCAGGGGGCGACTCGTTTCCCGGGGAGCTGTTTTTT. Translating it yields CASSLSGGDSFPGELFF. The chain links TRBV27 to TRBJ2-2, with 7 nucleotides matching TRBD1. The germline CDR1 and CDR2 sequences are MNHEY and SMNVEV (reference sequence). With 0 bases clipped from V and 6 bases from J, the junction kept 10 bases outside the gene matches. This CDR3 spans 17 amino acids.

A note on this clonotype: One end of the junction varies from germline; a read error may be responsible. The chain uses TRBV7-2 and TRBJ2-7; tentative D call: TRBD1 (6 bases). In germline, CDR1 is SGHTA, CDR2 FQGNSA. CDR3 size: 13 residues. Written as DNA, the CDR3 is TGTGTCAGCAGCTCCCGGGACACCTACGAGCAGTACTTC. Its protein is CVSSSRDTYEQYF. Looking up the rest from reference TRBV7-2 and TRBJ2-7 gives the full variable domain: GAGVSQSPSNKVTEKGKDVELRCDPISGHTALYWYRQSLGQGLEFLIYFQGNSAPDKSGLPSDRFSAERTGGSVSTLTIQRTQQEDSAVYLCVSSSRDTYEQYFGPGTRLTVT.

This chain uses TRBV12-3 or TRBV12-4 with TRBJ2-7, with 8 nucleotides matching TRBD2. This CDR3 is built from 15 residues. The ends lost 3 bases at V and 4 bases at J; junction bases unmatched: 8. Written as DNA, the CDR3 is TGTGCCAGCAGTTTCTCCAGCGGGAGAACATACGAGCAGTACTTC. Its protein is CASSFSSGRTYEQYF.

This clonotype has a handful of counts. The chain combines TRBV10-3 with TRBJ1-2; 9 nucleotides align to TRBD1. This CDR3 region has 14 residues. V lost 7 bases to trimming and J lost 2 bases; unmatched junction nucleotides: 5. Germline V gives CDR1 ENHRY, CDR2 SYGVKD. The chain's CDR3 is CAINPTGGNYGYTF. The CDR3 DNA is TGTGCCATCAACCCGACAGGGGGGAACTATGGCTACACCTTC.

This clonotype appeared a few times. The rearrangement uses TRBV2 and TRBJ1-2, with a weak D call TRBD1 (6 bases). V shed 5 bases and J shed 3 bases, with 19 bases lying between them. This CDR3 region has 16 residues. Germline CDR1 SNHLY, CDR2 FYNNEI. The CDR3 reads CASSRGEDRIYYGYTF. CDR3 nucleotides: TGTGCCAGCAGTAGGGGCGAAGACAGGATTTACTATGGCTACACCTTC.

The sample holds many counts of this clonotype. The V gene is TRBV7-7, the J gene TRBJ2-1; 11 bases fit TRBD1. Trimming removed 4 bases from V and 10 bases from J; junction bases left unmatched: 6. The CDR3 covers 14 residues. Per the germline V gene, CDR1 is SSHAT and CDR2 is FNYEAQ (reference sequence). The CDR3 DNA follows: TGTGCCAGCAGCTGGGACAGGGGGGGAGGCGAGCAGTTCTTC. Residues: CASSWDRGGGEQFF.